This T cell receptor beta chain was observed in a study of T cells in Graves' hyperthyroidism and ophthalmopathy. Researchers amplified the TCR beta CDR3 regions from RNA transcripts. The primer set for the first-round RT-PCR of the TCR CDR3 was HTBI. MiXCR, applied by TCRdb to the multiplex PCR reads, yields one record per CDR3 protein. The profile shows a few hundred thousand distinct CDR3 sequences, more than 12% of them singletons. Duration under 3 months, a NOSPECS grade of at least 4, and a Clinical Activity Score of at least 3 characterized the ophthalmopathy patients. Each diagnosis was grounded in clinical symptoms, serum thyroxine and TRAb, thyroid ultrasound, and orbital computed tomography. The sample holds a few counts of this clonotype. Specimen: blood. This clonotype was obtained from a woman aged 30 to 39 with Graves' ophthalmopathy.

CDR3 sequence (DNA): TGCGCCAGCAGCCCGGGACTCGAGCAGTACTTC. This translates into CASSPGLEQYF. This chain connects TRBV4-1 to TRBJ2-7; D possibly corresponds to TRBD2 (6 bases). V was clipped by 4 bases and J by 6 bases, with 7 bases between them. There are 11 residues in the CDR3. Germline CDR1 is MGHRA and CDR2 is YSYEKL.